The clone carrying this TCR gamma chain has more than one count but fewer than ten. V was clipped by 4 bases and J by 5 bases; unmatched bases: 2. In germline, CDR1 is EGSTGY, CDR2 YDSYTSSV. This CDR3 is built from 11 residues. The data were taken from a study of gamma-delta chains in newborns, infants, children. At the level of the study: Polyclonal expansion of innate γδ T cells after birth follows microbial exposure.

TCRdb called clones from the reads again using CATT. Found here are 3,000 to 4,000 gamma-chain clones, around 64% of them singletons; the top ten hold approximately 15%. The chain joins TRGV4 to TRGJ1 or TRGJ2. No J gene was available from TCRdb, and it was assigned here by a germline match of the DNA. Sequenced: blood. This TCR was recovered from a child who was a newborn, infant or young child, either healthy, febrile or measles-vaccinated (not recorded which). This CDR3 reads CATWEHYKKLF. The CDR3 DNA follows: TGTGCCACCTGGGAGCATTATAAGAAACTCTTT.